Listed here are 2 T cell receptor beta chains from one sample, sequenced in a study of T cells in localized non-small cell lung cancer. Some clones are missing from TCRdb's copy, which holds only in-frame ones; the method was immunoSEQ multiplex PCR. Of over a thousand clones in the sample, around a sixth were seen once. The source material was normal lung tissue next to the tumor, sampled before any cancer treatment. These receptors came from a male donor aged 60 or over with stage III squamous cell lung carcinoma.

V is TRBV19 and J is TRBJ1-1; no clear D. The length of the CDR3 is 15 residues. V dropped 7 bases and J dropped 5 bases, with 20 bases sitting between them. In germline, CDR1 is LNHDA, CDR2 SQIVND (reference sequence). CDR3 protein: CASIGVAVVVTEAFF. The CDR3 region has the DNA TGTGCCAGTATTGGAGTAGCCGTTGTCGTAACTGAAGCTTTCTTT.

This clone was recorded a few times. CDR3 nucleotides: TGTGCCTGGAGTGCCCCAGGGGGCTCCGGCTATGGCTACACCTTC. Its protein product is CAWSAPGGSGYGYTF. The chain couples TRBV30 to TRBJ1-2; TRBD1 matches at 8 bases. V lost 1 base, J lost 4 bases, and 8 bases stayed unmatched. The CDR3 is 15 residues long. The germline V gene has CDR1 GTSNPN and CDR2 SVGIG (reference sequence).